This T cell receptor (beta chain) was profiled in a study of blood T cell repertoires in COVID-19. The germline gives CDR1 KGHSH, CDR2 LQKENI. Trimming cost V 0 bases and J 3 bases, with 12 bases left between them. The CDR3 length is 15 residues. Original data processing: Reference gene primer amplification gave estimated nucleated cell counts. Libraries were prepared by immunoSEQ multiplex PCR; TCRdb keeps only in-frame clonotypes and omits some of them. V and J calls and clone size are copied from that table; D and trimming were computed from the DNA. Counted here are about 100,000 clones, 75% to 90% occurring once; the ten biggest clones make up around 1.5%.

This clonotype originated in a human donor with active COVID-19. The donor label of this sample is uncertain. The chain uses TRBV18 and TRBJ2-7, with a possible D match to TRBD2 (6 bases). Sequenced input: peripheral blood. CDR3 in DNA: TGTGCCAGCTCACCACCATCGGAGACTAGCTACGAGCAGTACTTC. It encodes CASSPPSETSYEQYF.